The 5 T cell receptor beta chains below come from one sample, sequenced in a study of cytomegalovirus exposure and HLA in healthy donors. This PCR relied on a set of 60 Vbeta primers and 13 Jbeta primers. Data came from immunoSEQ multiplex PCR; TCRdb stores just in-frame clones and leaves some out. In the table there are approximately 180,000 clones, around 87% of which are singletons. The sample consisted of PBMCs. Every receptor here comes from a woman under 30 in good health and CMV-seronegative.

The V gene is TRBV19, the J gene TRBJ2-7; 10 bases are shared with TRBD1. V lost 3 bases and J lost 0; bases outside the gene matches: 11. The CDR3 extends over 18 amino acids. Germline V lookup: CDR1 LNHDA, CDR2 SQIVND (reference sequence). For the CDR3, the DNA is TGTGCCAGTAGTATTTCCGGGACAGGGGTTACGAGCTCCTACGAGCAGTACTTC. Translated: CASSISGTGVTSSYEQYF.

The chain is built from TRBV5-1 and TRBJ2-7; D call uncertain. This CDR3 region has 14 residues. The germline gives CDR1 SGHRS, CDR2 YFSETQ. The V end was cut by 1 base, the J end by 4 bases, with 12 bases between. Here the CDR3 reads CASSLYAGQYEQYF. CDR3 in DNA: TGCGCCAGCAGCTTGTATGCAGGTCAATACGAGCAGTACTTC.

Note on this clone: Other DNA sequences in this specimen translate into the identical CDR3. CDR3 in amino acids: CASSADRDRLAFF. The DNA for the CDR3 is TGTGCCAGCAGTGCGGACAGGGACAGGCTGGCTTTCTTT. The chain employs TRBV19 and TRBJ1-1, with TRBD1 matching 8 bases. The germline gives CDR1 LNHDA, CDR2 SQIVND (reference sequence). The trim removed 9 bases at V and 11 bases at J, leaving 14 bases unmatched. The CDR3 loop spans 13 amino acids.

This chain uses TRBV4-2 with TRBJ2-7; TRBD2 is a possible D gene (6 bases). The CDR3 loop spans 14 amino acids. The germline CDR1 and CDR2 sequences are LGHNA and YNFKEQ. The ends were cut back, 6 bases at V and 1 base at J, with 13 bases in the middle. The CDR3 DNA reads TGTGCCAGCAGGGAGGCGGAGGGTTCCTACGAGCAGTACTTC. Translation: CASREAEGSYEQYF.

The rearrangement joins TRBV6-5 to TRBJ1-1; a possible D gene is TRBD1 (6 bases). From germline, CDR1 is MNHEY and CDR2 SVGAGI. There are 13 residues in the CDR3. The V end was cut by 4 bases, the J end by 1 base, with 7 bases between. CDR3 sequence reads: CASSWGQNTEAFF. The CDR3 DNA reads as TGTGCCAGCAGTTGGGGACAGAACACTGAAGCTTTCTTT.